This TCR beta chain emerged from a study of sequential checkpoint blockade in melanoma. On the study more broadly: Roughly 20 patients had matched tumor biopsies before treatment and at week 13 after nivolumab or ipilimumab alone.

Profiled with immunoSEQ multiplex PCR; TCRdb holds only in-frame clones, not every one. Among 35,000 to 40,000 clones, over 30% were seen once, and the ten largest hold 1.5% to 2%. This clone turned up a few times. Its antigen is unknown. General study points: T-cell fraction and clonality followed PD-L1 and CD8+ counts, not mutational load. About 30 times likelier clinical benefit followed increased tumor T-cell fraction and clonality.

Germline values: CDR1 SGHNT, CDR2 YENEEA. This CDR3 region has 16 residues. V gave up 3 bases and J gave up 2 bases, with 11 bases separating them. The treatment is: randomized to nivolumab then ipilimumab (arm A) or the reverse (arm B). None of the patients previously received DNA-damaging chemotherapy. The sample in question was tumor tissue (inferred from file names), obtained from a patient given nivolumab and ipilimumab in sequence. The clonotype was recovered from a human donor with melanoma. V and J are TRBV11-3 and TRBJ1-6, with D hard to call. CDR3 sequence: CASSFWGRTYNSPLHF. In DNA form, the CDR3 reads TGTGCCAGCAGCTTTTGGGGAAGAACCTATAATTCACCCCTCCACTTT.